These 10 T cell receptor beta chains came from one sample sequenced in a study of blood T cell repertoires in COVID-19. Produced via immunoSEQ multiplex PCR; TCRdb's table is partial and in-frame only. The sample yields fewer than 200,000 clones, about 81% seen once. The sample was PBMCs or T cells enriched from blood (not recorded which). These receptor sequences come from a man in his fifties who had recovered from COVID-19.

The rearrangement uses TRBV11-2 and TRBJ2-1; 8 bases fit TRBD2. The length of the CDR3 is 16 residues. Germline assignment: CDR1 SGHAT and CDR2 FQNNGV. Trimming at V came to 0 bases and at J to 7 bases, leaving 8 bases not matched to a gene. The CDR3 sequence: CASSLELAAGGNEQFF. The CDR3 nucleotides are TGTGCCAGCAGCTTAGAATTAGCGGCGGGGGGTAATGAGCAGTTCTTC.

This clone showed up just a few times. The V and J genes are TRBV2 and TRBJ2-2; 9 bases are a match to TRBD1. Germline V gene sequence: CDR1 SNHLY, CDR2 FYNNEI. V lost 7 bases, J lost 1 base, and 7 bases stayed unmatched. CDR3 length: 16 amino acids. The CDR3 loop is CASNPGTGLNTGELFF. CDR3 DNA: TGTGCCAGCAACCCCGGGACAGGGCTGAACACCGGGGAGCTGTTTTTT.

This clone was seen just once. The chain combines TRBV5-8 with TRBJ1-6, with 7 bases that match TRBD1. This CDR3 is built from 16 residues. V lost 2 bases and J lost 2; bases outside the gene matches: 4. In germline, CDR1 is SGHTS, CDR2 YDEGEE. The CDR3 DNA is TGTGCCAGCAGCTTATCAGGGGGACCCTATAATTCACCCCTCCACTTT. Its protein product is CASSLSGGPYNSPLHF. Variable domain in full (rest from reference TRBV5-8 and TRBJ1-6): EAGVTQSPTHLIKTRGQQATLRCSPISGHTSVYWYQQALGLGLQFLLWYDEGEERNRGNFPPRFSGRQFPNYSSELNVNALELEDSALYLCASSLSGGPYNSPLHFGNGTRLTVT.

The chain employs TRBV18 and TRBJ2-3, with D maybe TRBD1 (6 bases). This CDR3 has 15 amino acids. Germline V gene sequence: CDR1 KGHSH, CDR2 LQKENI. The germline V and J ends were trimmed by 1 base and 4 bases, with 12 bases remaining between them. This CDR3 reads CASSPLQQGSDTQYF. In nucleotides, the CDR3 is TGTGCCAGCTCACCACTGCAACAGGGCTCAGATACGCAGTATTTT.

The chain carries TRBV28 and TRBJ2-2; possible D gene TRBD2, 5 bases. Looked up from germline, CDR1 is MDHEN and CDR2 is SYDVKM. With 10 bases removed from V and 0 bases from J, the gap between germline ends came to 9 bases. This CDR3 has 13 residues. Here the CDR3 DNA reads TGTGCCATCCTGGACTCGAACACCGGGGAGCTGTTTTTT. Amino acid sequence: CAILDSNTGELFF.

V usage is TRBV2 and J usage is TRBJ1-6, with 7 bases aligning to TRBD1. With 7 bases clipped from V and 9 bases from J, the junction kept 12 bases outside the gene matches. Germline CDR1 reads SNHLY; CDR2 reads FYNNEI. The CDR3 is made up of 15 amino acids. DNA for the CDR3: TGTGCCAGCAACTCCGACAGGGCCTCCTCTTCACCCCTCCACTTT. It codes for CASNSDRASSSPLHF.

The V call is TRBV6-1, the J call TRBJ1-6; D is undetermined. The ends were cut back, 2 bases at V and 9 bases at J, with 5 bases in the middle. The CDR3 is 12 residues long. CDR1 and CDR2 from the germline V gene are MNHNS and SASEGT. The CDR3 is CASSESRSPLHF. The CDR3 coding sequence is TGTGCCAGCAGTGAATCCCGTTCACCCCTCCACTTT.

The genes are TRBV7-2 and TRBJ2-1, with 9 nucleotides matching TRBD1. Germline CDR1 reads SGHTA; CDR2 reads FQGNSA. V was clipped by 4 bases and J by 15 bases; unmatched bases: 7. There are 12 residues in the CDR3. The CDR3 here is CASSSTGGRRFF. Written as DNA, the CDR3 is TGTGCCAGCAGCTCCACAGGGGGCCGTCGGTTCTTC.

The chain employs TRBV3-1 (or the pseudogene TRBV3-2) and TRBJ1-3, with 9 bases that match TRBD1. Germline-derived CDR1 and CDR2 are LGHDT and YNNKEL (reference sequence). CDR3 length equals 16 residues. J was trimmed by 4 bases and V by 2 bases; bases with no gene match: 6. The CDR3: CASSQSTGGIGNTIYF. DNA of the CDR3: TGTGCCAGCAGCCAATCAACAGGGGGCATCGGAAACACCATATATTTT.

The rearrangement uses TRBV9 and TRBJ2-1; TRBD2 aligns across 8 bases. This CDR3 region has 16 residues. After removal of 3 bases from V and 4 bases from J, the junction contained 9 bases not matched to a gene. Germline CDR1 SGDLS, CDR2 YYNGEE. The CDR3 loop is CASSAHERGLYNEQFF. The CDR3 bases are TGTGCCAGCAGCGCCCACGAGCGGGGGTTATACAATGAGCAGTTCTTC. Looking up the rest from reference TRBV9 and TRBJ2-1 gives the full variable domain: DSGVTQTPKHLITATGQRVTLRCSPRSGDLSVYWYQQSLDQGLQFLIQYYNGEERAKGNILERFSAQQFPDLHSELNLSSLELGDSALYFCASSAHERGLYNEQFFGPGTRLTVL.